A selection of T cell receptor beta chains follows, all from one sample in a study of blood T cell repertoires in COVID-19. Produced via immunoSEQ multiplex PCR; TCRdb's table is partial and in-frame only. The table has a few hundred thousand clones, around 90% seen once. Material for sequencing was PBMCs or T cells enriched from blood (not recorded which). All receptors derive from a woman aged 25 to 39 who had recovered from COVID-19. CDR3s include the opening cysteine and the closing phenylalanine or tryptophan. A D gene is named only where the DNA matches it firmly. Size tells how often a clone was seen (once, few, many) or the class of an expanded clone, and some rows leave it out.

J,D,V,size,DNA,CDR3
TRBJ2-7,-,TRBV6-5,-,TGTGCCAGCAGTTACCGGTCCCGGGTCGAGCAGTACTTC,CASSYRSRVEQYF
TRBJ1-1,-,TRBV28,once,TGTGCCAGCAGCCTCAGGAACCTGAACACTGAAGCTTTCTTT,CASSLRNLNTEAFF
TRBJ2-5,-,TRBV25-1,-,TGTGCCAGCAGTGAAAGGGGTACAGTAGGAGAGACCCAGTACTTC,CASSERGTVGETQYF
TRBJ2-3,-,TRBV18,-,TGTGCCAGCTCACCACCGGGGCGGGGGCGCCGGATAGATACGCAGTATTTT,CASSPPGRGRRIDTQYF
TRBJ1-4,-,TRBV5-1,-,TGCGCCAGCAGCGATGACAGGTCTAATGAAAAACTGTTTTTT,CASSDDRSNEKLFF
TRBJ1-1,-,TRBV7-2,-,TGTGCCAGCAGCCGTTACGGGGGAGTGAACACTGAAGCTTTCTTT,CASSRYGGVNTEAFF
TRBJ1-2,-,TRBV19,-,TGTGCCAGTAGTATAAGACACAGGGAATATGATGGCTACACCTTC,CASSIRHREYDGYTF
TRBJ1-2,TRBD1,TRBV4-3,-,TGCGCCAGCAGCCAAGAAGCTTCAGGGGGTGATGGCTACACCTTC,CASSQEASGGDGYTF
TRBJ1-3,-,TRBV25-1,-,TGTGCCAGCAGTTTGGCCGGAAACACCATATATTTT,CASSLAGNTIYF
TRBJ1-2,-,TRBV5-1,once,TGCGCCAGCAGCTTGGAAGATCCGGGATACTATGGCTACACCTTC,CASSLEDPGYYGYTF
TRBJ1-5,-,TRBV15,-,TGTGCCACCAGCAGAGATTTGGAGGGAATGATCAATCAGCCCCAGCATTTT,CATSRDLEGMINQPQHF
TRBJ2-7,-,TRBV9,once,TGTGCCAGCACCCGAGGGTGGGAAGGGACCTACGAGCAGTACTTC,CASTRGWEGTYEQYF
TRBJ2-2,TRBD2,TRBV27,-,TGTGCCAGCAGTTTAAATAGCGGGGGGGTCTGGGAGCTGTTTTTT,CASSLNSGGVWELFF
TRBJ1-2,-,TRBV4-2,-,TGTGCCAGCAGCCAAGATACGGACGGGGAGAACTATGGCTACACCTTC,CASSQDTDGENYGYTF
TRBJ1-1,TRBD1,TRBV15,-,TGTGCCACCAGCGGGTGGACAGGGGGCACTGAAGCTTTCTTT,CATSGWTGGTEAFF
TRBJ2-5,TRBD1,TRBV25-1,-,TGTGCCAGCAGTGATTACCGGACAGGGGTGGAGACCCAGTACTTC,CASSDYRTGVETQYF
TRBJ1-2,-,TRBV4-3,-,TGCGCCAGCAGCCAAGATACCGAACAGGTTATCTATGGCTACACCTTC,CASSQDTEQVIYGYTF
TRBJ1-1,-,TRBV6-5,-,TGTGCCAGCAGTTACTCGGGGCAGGCGAACACTGAAGCTTTCTTT,CASSYSGQANTEAFF
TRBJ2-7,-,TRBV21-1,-,TGTGCCAGCAGCAGGCCTCAGGACAGGGCCGCTTCCTACGAGCAGTACTTC,CASSRPQDRAASYEQYF
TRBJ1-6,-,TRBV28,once,TGTGCCAGCAGACCTCAGGGACTCAACTCACCCCTCCACTTT,CASRPQGLNSPLHF
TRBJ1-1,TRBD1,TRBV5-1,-,TGCGCCAGCAGCTTACGGACAGGGGAGGCTGAAGCTTTCTTT,CASSLRTGEAEAFF
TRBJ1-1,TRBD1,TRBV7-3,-,TGTGCCAGCAGCTTATTTGACAGGGTAAACACTGAAGCTTTCTTT,CASSLFDRVNTEAFF
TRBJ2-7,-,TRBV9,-,TGTGCCAGCAGCGTGAGGGGGACCTCCTACGAGCAGTACTTC,CASSVRGTSYEQYF
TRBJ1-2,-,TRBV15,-,TGTGCCACCAGCAGCGGGGGGGGCTATGGCTACACCTTC,CATSSGGGYGYTF
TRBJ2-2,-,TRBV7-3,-,TGTGCCAGCAGCTTACCCGTCGGGGAGCTGTTTTTT,CASSLPVGELFF
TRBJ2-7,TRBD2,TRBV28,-,TGTGCCAGCAGTTTCATCTCAGCGGGAGCTCCTGAAGAGCAGTACTTC,CASSFISAGAPEEQYF
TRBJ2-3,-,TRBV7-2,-,TGTGCCAGCAGCTTACAGGCGGGGCGCACAGATACGCAGTATTTT,CASSLQAGRTDTQYF
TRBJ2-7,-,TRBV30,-,TGTGCCTGGAGTTCCCGGGGAGAAGGAGTGTACGAGCAGTACTTC,CAWSSRGEGVYEQYF
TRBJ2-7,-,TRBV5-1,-,TGCGCCAGCAGCCCCCGGGGGGGGACAGCCTACGAGCAGTACTTC,CASSPRGGTAYEQYF
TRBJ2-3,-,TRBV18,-,TGTGCCAGCTCACCAGTCGGGGGAACGGATACGCAGTATTTT,CASSPVGGTDTQYF
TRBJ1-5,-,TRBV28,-,TGTGCCAGCAGTTTCCAGGCAATGCCCCAGCATTTT,CASSFQAMPQHF
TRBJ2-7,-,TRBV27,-,TGTGCCAGCAGTGGCCGGCACAGGGACGCCCACGAGCAGTACTTC,CASSGRHRDAHEQYF
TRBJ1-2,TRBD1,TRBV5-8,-,TGTGCCAGCAGCCGGGACAGGGGATATAACTATGGCTACACCTTC,CASSRDRGYNYGYTF
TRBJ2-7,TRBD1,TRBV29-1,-,TGCAGCGCTGGACAGGGTTTGGCTACCTACGAGCAGTACTTC,CSAGQGLATYEQYF
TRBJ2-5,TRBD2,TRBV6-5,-,TGTGCCAGCAGGGTAGGGACTAGCGGGATGGGGACCCAGTACTTC,CASRVGTSGMGTQYF
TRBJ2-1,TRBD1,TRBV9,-,TGTGCCAGCAGCGTGCGACAGGGGGTTATTGAGCAGTTCTTC,CASSVRQGVIEQFF
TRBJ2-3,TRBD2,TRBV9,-,TGTGCCAGCAGCGCAGGACTAGCGGGGAGGGGGCTCACAGATACGCAGTATTTT,CASSAGLAGRGLTDTQYF
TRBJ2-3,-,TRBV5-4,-,TGTGCCAGCACGAGGGGGGGGGAAAGCACAGATACGCAGTATTTT,CASTRGGESTDTQYF
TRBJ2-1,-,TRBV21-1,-,TGTGCCAGCAGCAAAGCAGCAGCGGGAGGCAGGGGGGATGAGCAGTTCTTC,CASSKAAAGGRGDEQFF
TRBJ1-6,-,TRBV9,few,TGTGCCAGCAGCGTAGCTACGGGTTCGGGTTCACCCCTCCACTTT,CASSVATGSGSPLHF
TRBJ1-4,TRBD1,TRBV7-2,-,TGTGCCAGCAGCTTAGATCCGACAGGGGTTGAAAAACTGTTTTTT,CASSLDPTGVEKLFF
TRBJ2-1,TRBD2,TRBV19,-,TGTGCCAGTAGTATAACTCAGTGGGGGGGCTACAATGAGCAGTTCTTC,CASSITQWGGYNEQFF
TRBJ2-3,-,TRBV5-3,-,TGTGCCAGAAGTCGCCGGGTATGGGGCACAGATACGCAGTATTTT,CARSRRVWGTDTQYF